One sample yielded the 30 T cell receptor beta chains listed below, sequenced in a study of identical twins. TCRdb reprocessed the 5' RACE reads with MiXCR, giving one entry per CDR3 protein. In the table there are roughly 630,000 distinct CDR3 sequences, roughly 6.6% of which are singletons. These data were also reused for a study on yellow fever vaccine responses in identical twins.

The sequencing input was PBMCs. The receptors stem from a woman younger than 35 in good health.

Only a few counts were recorded for this clonotype. The gene calls are TRBV9 and TRBJ1-3; D gene unclear. The CDR3 loop spans 15 amino acids. Deletions cut 3 bases from V and 0 bases from J, with 10 bases between. CDR1 is SGDLS, CDR2 YYNGEE, per germline. The CDR3 nucleotides are TGTGCCAGCAGCGAGGAGGGCTTCTCTGGAAACACCATATATTTT. Translated, it gives CASSEEGFSGNTIYF.

The chain combines TRBV28 with TRBJ2-7, with 8 bases matching TRBD2. The V gene's germline CDR1 is MDHEN and CDR2 SYDVKM. CDR3 length equals 14 residues. Germline trimming cut 6 bases from V and 0 bases from J; bases unmatched to any gene: 4. CDR3: CASRRAGASYEQYV. For the CDR3, the DNA is TGTGCCAGCAGGAGAGCGGGGGCCTCCTACGAGCAGTACGTC.

This clonotype was recorded many times. V and J are TRBV27 and TRBJ2-1; TRBD2 matches 14 bases. Germline V lookup: CDR1 MNHEY, CDR2 SMNVEV (reference sequence). Trimming removed 5 bases from V and 8 bases from J; junction bases left unmatched: 5. The CDR3 length is 15 residues. The CDR3 spells CASSPGTSGSYEQFF. CDR3 nucleotide sequence: TGTGCCAGCAGTCCGGGGACTAGCGGGAGCTATGAGCAGTTCTTC.

This clonotype was detected many times. The chain carries TRBV5-1 and TRBJ2-4, with 12 bases that match TRBD2. This CDR3 is built from 15 residues. CDR1 SGHRS and CDR2 YFSETQ come from the germline V gene. V shed 3 bases, J shed 8 bases, and the junction held 6 bases outside the gene matches. CDR3 protein: CASSSETSGRYIQYF. CDR3 in DNA: TGCGCCAGCAGCTCTGAGACTAGCGGGAGATACATTCAGTACTTC.

This clonotype has a count of ten or more. The chain couples TRBV28 to TRBJ2-2; no clear D. Germline CDR1 is MDHEN and CDR2 is SYDVKM. The CDR3 length is 13 residues. V shed 6 bases and J shed 2 bases, with 7 bases lying between them. CDR3 bases: TGTGCCAGCAGGAAGGCAAACACCGGGGAGCTGTTTTTT. The encoded protein is CASRKANTGELFF.

This clonotype was seen at least ten times. V gene TRBV2 combines with J gene TRBJ1-2; D possibly corresponds to TRBD1 (5 bases). CDR3 length: 16 amino acids. Germline values: CDR1 SNHLY, CDR2 FYNNEI. Trimming cost V 4 bases and J 7 bases, with 22 bases left between them. The CDR3 here is CASSGDSYRRYAGYTF. CDR3 DNA sequence: TGTGCCAGCAGTGGAGACAGTTATAGGCGTTACGCTGGCTACACCTTC.

This clonotype was found many times. J is TRBJ2-3 and V is TRBV12-3 or TRBV12-4; 10 bases match TRBD2. The CDR3 consists of 17 residues. Trimming at V came to 6 bases and at J to 0 bases, leaving 9 bases not matched to a gene. The DNA for the CDR3 is TGTGCCAGCAGCCCCTCGGTGGGACTAGCGAGCACAGATACGCAGTATTTT. Its translation: CASSPSVGLASTDTQYF.

Here the CDR3 DNA reads TGTGCCAGTTCCCTAAACCATGGTACGACAACAGATACGCAGTATTTT. Its translation is CASSLNHGTTTDTQYF. This rearrangement joins TRBV18 to TRBJ2-3; D not certain. This CDR3 is built from 16 residues. Germline values: CDR1 KGHSH, CDR2 LQKENI. Trimming took off 9 bases at V and 3 bases at J, with 22 bases between the two ends.

This clonotype occurred a few times. The chain couples TRBV20-1 to TRBJ2-3; the match to TRBD2 covers 8 bases. CDR3 size: 17 residues. Germline CDR1 and CDR2: DFQATT and SNEGSKA (reference sequence). Trimming removed 1 base from V and 2 bases from J; junction bases left unmatched: 11. The CDR3 loop is CSARVHGGAWDTDTQYF. CDR3 nucleotides: TGCAGTGCTAGAGTCCACGGGGGGGCTTGGGACACAGATACGCAGTATTTT.

The genes are TRBV7-8 and TRBJ1-5, with D tentatively TRBD1 (6 bases). With 3 bases removed from V and 3 bases from J, the gap between germline ends came to 12 bases. This CDR3 region has 15 residues. Germline-derived CDR1 and CDR2 are SGHVS and FQNEAQ. CDR3 sequence: CASSFGRQANQPQHF. CDR3 DNA sequence: TGTGCCAGCAGCTTCGGGCGACAGGCCAATCAGCCCCAGCATTTT.

This clonotype has more than one count but fewer than ten. The rearrangement links TRBV7-7 to TRBJ2-1, with a possible D match to TRBD1 (6 bases). CDR3 length equals 13 residues. Germline V gene lookup returns CDR1 SSHAT and CDR2 FNYEAQ (reference sequence). The germline V and J ends were trimmed by 4 bases and 7 bases, with 11 bases remaining between them. The CDR3 reads CASSSETGNEQFF. CDR3 bases: TGTGCCAGCAGCTCTGAGACAGGAAATGAGCAGTTCTTC.

This clonotype was detected ten times or more. The V gene is TRBV4-1, the J gene TRBJ2-1, with TRBD2 as a possible D gene (5 bases). CDR3 size: 16 residues. Germline V gives CDR1 MGHRA, CDR2 YSYEKL. V was clipped by 0 bases and J by 6 bases, with 15 bases between them. The CDR3 coding sequence is TGCGCCAGCAGCCAAGATAGTGTGCAGCGGAGCAATGAGCAGTTCTTC. Its protein is CASSQDSVQRSNEQFF.

This clonotype occurred a few times. The chain employs TRBV7-9 and TRBJ2-5, with D perhaps TRBD1 (8 bases). Deletions cut 5 bases from V and 5 bases from J, with 18 bases between. CDR3 length: 15 residues. Germline V gene lookup returns CDR1 SEHNR and CDR2 FQNEAQ (reference sequence). CDR3 amino acids: CASSLHGQGGETQYF. In DNA, the CDR3 is TGTGCCAGCAGCCTACACGGACAGGGAGGGGAGACCCAGTACTTC.

There are a few counts of this clonotype. This CDR3 reads CASSLLAGYGEQFF. The CDR3 coding sequence is TGTGCCAGCAGTTTGTTAGCGGGATACGGTGAGCAGTTCTTC. The rearrangement uses TRBV27 and TRBJ2-1, with 8 bases matching TRBD2. The ends lost 3 bases at V and 9 bases at J; junction bases unmatched: 7. The CDR3 spans 14 residues. The germline CDR1 and CDR2 sequences are MNHEY and SMNVEV (reference sequence).

This clonotype has ten or more counts. This sequence joins TRBV20-1 and TRBJ2-6; possible D gene TRBD1, 5 bases. V lost 5 bases, J lost 2 bases, and 10 bases lay in between. Germline loops: CDR1 DFQATT, CDR2 SNEGSKA (reference sequence). CDR3 size: 14 residues. Here the CDR3 DNA reads TGCAGTGCTCCAACAGGCCCTGGGGCCAACGTCCTGACTTTC. It translates to CSAPTGPGANVLTF.

This clonotype turned up a few times. The chain employs TRBV20-1 and TRBJ2-1; 9 nucleotides match TRBD2. This CDR3 spans 17 amino acids. The germline CDR1 and CDR2 sequences are DFQATT and SNEGSKA (reference sequence). V lost 0 bases to trimming and J lost 2 bases; unmatched junction nucleotides: 8. This CDR3 reads CSARDPGLAPTYNEQFF. CDR3 in DNA: TGCAGTGCTAGAGACCCCGGACTAGCGCCTACCTACAATGAGCAGTTCTTC.

This chain uses TRBV6-5 with TRBJ2-2, with 10 bases that match TRBD1. The CDR3 is 17 amino acids. V shed 0 bases and J 6 bases; nucleotides not matched to a gene: 7. Germline-derived CDR1 and CDR2 are MNHEY and SVGAGI. CDR3 in amino acids: CASSYSRDRGWSGELFF. The DNA for the CDR3 is TGTGCCAGCAGTTACTCGAGGGACAGGGGATGGTCCGGGGAGCTGTTTTTT.

Many counts were recorded for this clonotype. The chain is built from TRBV3-1 and TRBJ2-1, with TRBD1 as a possible D gene (6 bases). Between the trimmed V and J ends, which lost 3 bases and 6 bases, there was a span of 6 bases. Germline values: CDR1 LGHDT, CDR2 YNNKEL (reference sequence). This CDR3 is 12 amino acids long. CDR3 amino acids: CASSQTGNEQFF. The CDR3 DNA reads as TGTGCCAGCAGCCAGACAGGCAATGAGCAGTTCTTC.

This clonotype came up many times. The V call is TRBV7-9, the J call TRBJ2-5; 7 bases align to TRBD2. Germline CDR1 and CDR2: SEHNR and FQNEAQ (reference sequence). CDR3 length equals 13 residues. Trimming took 6 bases from V and 4 from J; bases not matched to a gene: 5. This chain's CDR3 is CASRREGRETQYF. Written as DNA, the CDR3 is TGTGCCAGCAGGAGGGAGGGGCGAGAGACCCAGTACTTC.

The genes are TRBV21-1 and TRBJ2-7; the table assigns TRBD1, which was not confirmed against the DNA. TRBV21-1 is reported as a pseudogene. The CDR3 has 16 residues. CDR3 sequence (DNA): TGTGCCAGCAGTCCCCCCGGGCCCGACAGGAACTACGAGCAGTACTTC. As protein: CASSPPGPDRNYEQYF.

The count of this clonotype is one. CDR3 protein: CASSHGPGTSSRGPGELFF. As DNA, the CDR3 is TGTGCCAGCAGCCACGGTCCCGGGACTAGCTCCAGGGGTCCCGGGGAGCTGTTTTTT. The rearrangement joins TRBV7-2 to TRBJ2-2; 9 bases align to TRBD2. The CDR3 covers 19 residues. Trimming cost V 5 bases and J 6 bases; bases outside gene matches: 19. Germline V gene data show CDR1 as SGHTA and CDR2 as FQGNSA.

This clonotype came up a few times. The chain uses TRBV4-2 and TRBJ1-1, with TRBD1 matching over 7 bases. The CDR3 runs to 14 residues. Germline values: CDR1 LGHNA, CDR2 YNFKEQ. The trim removed 4 bases at V and 4 bases at J, leaving 6 bases unmatched. DNA of the CDR3: TGTGCCAGCAGCCGAGAAACAGGGGTCACTGAAGCTTTCTTT. As protein: CASSRETGVTEAFF.

The chain combines TRBV6-5 with TRBJ2-1; 10 nucleotides align to TRBD1. The V segment lost 2 bases and the J segment 8 bases; nucleotides outside the gene matches: 9. The germline V gene has CDR1 MNHEY and CDR2 SVGAGI. The CDR3 sequence is 16 residues long. Here the CDR3 reads CASSYRDRGRGDEQFF. The CDR3 region has the DNA TGTGCCAGCAGTTACCGGGACAGGGGCCGAGGGGATGAGCAGTTCTTC.

The chain carries TRBV29-1 and TRBJ2-2, with TRBD1 as a possible D gene (8 bases). Germline CDR1 is SQVTM and CDR2 is ANQGSEA. With 6 bases removed from V and 1 base from J, the gap between germline ends came to 12 bases. This CDR3 is built from 14 residues. The CDR3 bases are TGCAGCGTCCACAGGGGGGGGAACACCGGGGAGCTGTTTTTT. Translating gives CSVHRGGNTGELFF.

This clonotype has only a few counts. The chain links TRBV19 to TRBJ1-5; D is unresolved. The germline gives CDR1 LNHDA, CDR2 SQIVND (reference sequence). V was pared by 5 bases and J by 2 bases, with 10 bases between. The CDR3 runs 14 residues. The CDR3 loop reads CASSYGMGNQPQHF. In DNA, the CDR3 is TGTGCCAGTAGTTATGGGATGGGCAATCAGCCCCAGCATTTT.

Many counts were recorded for this clonotype. The CDR3 nucleotides read TGTGCCAGCGCACAGGGAGCCAATTCACCCCTCCACTTT. Translated: CASAQGANSPLHF. The genes are TRBV6-6 and TRBJ1-6, with a possible D match to TRBD1 (6 bases). V dropped 8 bases and J dropped 7 bases, with 12 bases sitting between them. CDR1 is MNHNY, CDR2 SVGAGI, per germline (reference sequence). The CDR3 has 13 residues.

This clonotype was counted ten times or more. The rearrangement uses TRBV3-1 and TRBJ2-1, with D perhaps matching TRBD2 (5 bases). This CDR3 has 16 residues. Germline-derived CDR1 and CDR2 are LGHDT and YNNKEL (reference sequence). V was pared by 4 bases and J by 2 bases, with 15 bases between. DNA of the CDR3: TGTGCCAGCAGCCGCTTTGGAGTGGAGGCCTACAATGAGCAGTTCTTC. This translates into CASSRFGVEAYNEQFF.

The chain has TRBV6-1 and TRBJ2-6; 7 bases fit TRBD1. Trimming took 2 bases from V and 4 from J; bases not matched to a gene: 26. Per germline, CDR1 MNHNS and CDR2 SASEGT. The CDR3 runs to 23 residues. CDR3: CASSEYVIFEGQAKIGGANVLTF. CDR3 in DNA: TGTGCCAGCAGTGAATACGTGATATTTGAAGGACAGGCAAAGATAGGGGGGGCCAACGTCCTGACTTTC.

The CDR3 DNA is TGCAGTGCTACCCCGGGACAGTCCTCACCCCTCCACTTT. This sequence encodes CSATPGQSSPLHF. The chain links TRBV20-1 to TRBJ1-6; 7 bases map to TRBD1. The J segment lost 10 bases and the V segment lost 4 bases, leaving 7 bases of the junction unmatched. From germline, CDR1 is DFQATT and CDR2 SNEGSKA (reference sequence). This CDR3 is built from 13 residues.

This clonotype has a count of ten or more. V usage is TRBV29-1 and J usage is TRBJ2-2, with 10 bases identical to TRBD2. Germline trimming cut 5 bases from V and 2 bases from J; bases unmatched to any gene: 8. There are 16 residues in the CDR3. The V gene's germline CDR1 is SQVTM and CDR2 ANQGSEA. The CDR3 DNA is TGCAGCGTTATCGACCGGACTAGCGGTAACACCGGGGAGCTGTTTTTT. Residues: CSVIDRTSGNTGELFF.